This T cell receptor (beta chain) was identified in a study of Graves' ophthalmopathy and Graves' hyperthyroidism. Study conclusions and caveats: A model of 13 signatures distinguished ophthalmopathy from stable hyperthyroidism at approximately 88% sensitivity and 81.08% specificity.

Trimming at V came to 2 bases and at J to 3 bases, leaving 0 bases not matched to a gene. CDR3 length: 14 residues. Germline lookup yields CDR1 PRHDT and CDR2 FYEKMQ (reference sequence). This clonotype was found many times. Its antigen is unknown. As the template, RNA transcripts were used to amplify TCR beta CDR3 regions. The authors performed first-round RT-PCR with HTBI primers and then a second-round multiplex PCR. MiXCR was run by TCRdb on the multiplex PCR reads, yielding one entry per CDR3 protein. This sample yields a few hundred thousand distinct CDR3 sequences, of which under 40% are seen a single time; approximately 4.1% belongs to the top ten.

The rearrangement uses TRBV13 and TRBJ2-2, with 7 nucleotides matching TRBD1. This sequence was found in an adult man with Graves' hyperthyroidism. The specimen sequenced was peripheral blood or thyroid tissue (not recorded which). CDR3 region: CASSLTGDTGELFF. In DNA, the CDR3 is TGTGCCAGCAGCTTAACAGGGGACACCGGGGAGCTGTTTTTT.